Each of the 26 T cell receptor beta chains below was sequenced from the same sample in a study of cytomegalovirus exposure and HLA in healthy donors. The PCR made use of 60 Vbeta and 13 Jbeta primers. The protocol was immunoSEQ multiplex PCR, while the TCRdb copy is restricted to in-frame clones and leaves out a portion. Its table lists 200,000 or so clones. The sample was PBMCs. All receptors come from a girl aged 2 to 9 in good health and CMV-seropositive.

The chain carries TRBV5-1 and TRBJ2-5; 13 nucleotides align to TRBD2. The J call may be wrong; the DNA end is better matched by TRBJ2-7. This CDR3 contains 17 residues. Germline lookup yields CDR1 SGHRS and CDR2 YFSETQ. CDR3 protein: CASSLASGLAGVNEQYF. The CDR3, as DNA: TGCGCCAGCAGCTTGGCTTCTGGACTAGCGGGAGTAAACGAGCAGTACTTC.

The rearrangement uses TRBV19 and TRBJ1-4; 9 positions agree with TRBD1. Germline V gene sequence: CDR1 LNHDA, CDR2 SQIVND (reference sequence). V dropped 3 bases and J dropped 6; count of bases not matched to a gene: 5. This CDR3 comprises 15 residues. The CDR3: CASSIGDREDEKLFF. CDR3 in DNA: TGTGCCAGTAGTATTGGGGACAGGGAGGATGAAAAACTGTTTTTT.

The chain uses TRBV25-1 and TRBJ1-1, with 12 bases lining up with TRBD1. The junction had 7 bases not matched to a gene; V was cut back by 4 bases and J by 1 base. Germline values: CDR1 MGHDK, CDR2 SYGVNS. This CDR3 contains 17 residues. The CDR3: CASSGGTGGSRNTEAFF. The CDR3 DNA reads TGTGCCAGCAGTGGGGGGACAGGGGGCTCCCGGAACACTGAAGCTTTCTTT.

The chain uses TRBV27 and TRBJ1-5; D perhaps matches TRBD1 (6 bases). The length of the CDR3 is 15 residues. The V gene's germline CDR1 is MNHEY and CDR2 SMNVEV (reference sequence). Trimming stripped 3 bases from V and 7 bases from J, with 16 bases between. CDR3 sequence: CASSLPNRVNQPQHF. The CDR3 DNA sequence: TGTGCCAGCAGTTTGCCGAACAGGGTGAACCAGCCCCAGCATTTT.

V is TRBV5-4 and J is TRBJ2-1; 9 nucleotides agree with TRBD1. CDR1 and CDR2 from the germline V gene are SGHNT and YYREEE (reference sequence). This CDR3 is built from 15 residues. V was pared by 3 bases and J by 7 bases, with 8 bases of the junction left unmatched. The CDR3 DNA sequence: TGTGCCAGCAGCTCCGGGACAGGGAAGTATAATGAGCAGTTCTTC. Amino acid sequence: CASSSGTGKYNEQFF.

The chain joins TRBV5-1 to TRBJ1-1, with 9 bases matching TRBD1. Germline trimming cut 3 bases from V and 7 bases from J; bases unmatched to any gene: 7. The CDR3 spans 14 residues. Germline V gene data show CDR1 as SGHRS and CDR2 as YFSETQ. The CDR3 coding sequence is TGCGCCAGCAGCTCACGGACAGGGGAGGGTGAAGCTTTCTTT. Translating gives CASSSRTGEGEAFF.

A remark on this clone: The junction departs from germline at one end; a sequencing error may be responsible. This chain links TRBV27 with TRBJ2-6; TRBD2 might be the D (5 bases). CDR1 MNHEY and CDR2 SMNVEV come from the germline V gene (reference sequence). CDR3 length equals 14 residues. The CDR3 reads CASSLSPGVNVLTF. In DNA, the CDR3 is TGTGCCAGCAGTTTATCTCCCGGGGTCAACGTCCTGACTTTC.

The chain recombines TRBV11-2 with TRBJ1-2; weak D call: TRBD1 (5 bases). Germline CDR1 and CDR2: SGHAT and FQNNGV. Trimming took 1 base from V and 2 from J, leaving 8 bases between them. There are 14 residues in the CDR3. CDR3 nucleotides: TGTGCCAGCAGCTTAGGACAGAGAAACTATGGCTACACCTTC. This gives the protein CASSLGQRNYGYTF.

This chain joins TRBV27 and TRBJ2-3; D may be TRBD2 (7 bases). CDR1 and CDR2 from the germline V gene are MNHEY and SMNVEV (reference sequence). The V and J ends lost 3 bases and 2 bases respectively, with 18 bases between them. The CDR3 runs 17 residues. The CDR3 bases are TGTGCCAGCAGTTTGCTCCTACAGGGAGGGTACACAGATACGCAGTATTTT. This encodes CASSLLLQGGYTDTQYF.

This chain uses TRBV27 with TRBJ2-3; TRBD2 matches at 13 bases. CDR3 length equals 15 residues. V was clipped by 4 bases and J by 4 bases; unmatched bases: 2. The germline gives CDR1 MNHEY, CDR2 SMNVEV (reference sequence). The CDR3 DNA follows: TGTGCCAGCAGTTCCGGACTAGCGGGAGCAGATACGCAGTATTTT. Translating gives CASSSGLAGADTQYF.

This sequence joins TRBV19 and TRBJ2-2; 7 nucleotides agree with TRBD2. Trimming cost V 7 bases and J 7 bases; bases outside gene matches: 6. The CDR3 extends over 13 amino acids. The germline V gene encodes CDR1 LNHDA and CDR2 SQIVND (reference sequence). The CDR3: CASKVSGVGELFF. The CDR3 DNA is TGTGCCAGTAAAGTAAGCGGGGTCGGGGAGCTGTTTTTT.

The rearrangement joins TRBV4-1 to TRBJ2-7, with TRBD2 matching 8 bases. The CDR3 covers 16 residues. CDR1 is MGHRA, CDR2 YSYEKL, per germline. V lost 3 bases, J lost 3 bases, and 10 bases stayed unmatched. The CDR3 DNA reads TGCGCCAGCAGCCACGGGAGGGGAGAAGGAAACTACGAGCAGTACTTC. Encoded protein: CASSHGRGEGNYEQYF.

The V call is TRBV28, the J call TRBJ1-6; TRBD1 might be the D (5 bases). Trimming cost V 0 bases and J 7 bases, with 10 bases left between them. This CDR3 has 15 amino acids. Germline V lookup: CDR1 MDHEN, CDR2 SYDVKM. In DNA form, the CDR3 reads TGTGCCAGCAGTTTATGGCAGGGTAGGAATTCACCCCTCCACTTT. Translating it yields CASSLWQGRNSPLHF.

The chain has TRBV6-5 and TRBJ2-3; 9 bases are shared with TRBD2. The CDR3 loop spans 16 amino acids. Germline loops: CDR1 MNHEY, CDR2 SVGAGI. Trimming at V came to 0 bases and at J to 3 bases, leaving 4 bases not matched to a gene. The CDR3 nucleotides are TGTGCCAGCAGTTACTCAGGCGGGAGGGCAACAGATACGCAGTATTTT. It codes for CASSYSGGRATDTQYF.

The chain links TRBV15 to TRBJ2-7; 7 nucleotides line up with TRBD2. Unmatched junction bases numbered 14, after V lost 4 bases and J lost 2 bases. Per germline, CDR1 LNHNV and CDR2 YYDKDF (reference sequence). The CDR3 sequence is 17 residues long. For the CDR3, the DNA is TGTGCCACCAGCACTACGTCCGGGACTAAAACTACCTACGAGCAGTACTTC. Translation gives CATSTTSGTKTTYEQYF. The full variable domain, its missing parts supplied by reference TRBV15 and TRBJ2-7, is DAMVIQNPRYQVTQFGKPVTLSCSQTLNHNVMYWYQQKSSQAPKLLFHYYDKDFNNEADTPDNFQSRRPNTSFCFLDIRSPGLGDTAMYLCATSTTSGTKTTYEQYFGPGTRLTVT.

V gene TRBV2 combines with J gene TRBJ2-3, with D unclear. The ends were cut back, 6 bases at V and 6 bases at J, with 22 bases in the middle. Germline CDR1 is SNHLY and CDR2 is FYNNEI. The CDR3 covers 16 residues. The CDR3 DNA follows: TGTGCCAGCAGGCTGTCCGGGTCTTATTCGGAGGATACGCAGTATTTT. Protein sequence: CASRLSGSYSEDTQYF.

V gene TRBV27 combines with J gene TRBJ2-1; TRBD2 is a possible D gene (6 bases). V gave up 3 bases and J gave up 8 bases, with 11 bases separating them. This CDR3 is built from 13 residues. Germline V CDR1 and CDR2: MNHEY, SMNVEV (reference sequence). CDR3 DNA: TGTGCCAGCAGTTTTGGTGGGGGGTATGAGCAGTTCTTC. Protein product: CASSFGGGYEQFF.

The rearrangement joins TRBV11-2 to TRBJ2-5, with 7 bases fitting TRBD1. CDR1 is SGHAT, CDR2 FQNNGV, per germline. This CDR3 contains 17 residues. Trimming at V came to 5 bases and at J to 3 bases, leaving 15 bases not matched to a gene. The CDR3 DNA sequence: TGTGCCAGCAGCCCACGCCCAGCCGGGACAGCAAAAGAGACCCAGTACTTC. As protein: CASSPRPAGTAKETQYF.

This chain connects TRBV6-1 to TRBJ1-4; no reliable D call. The CDR3 sequence is 11 residues long. V lost 4 bases to trimming and J lost 14 bases, with 11 bases between them. Germline assignment: CDR1 MNHNS and CDR2 SASEGT. DNA for the CDR3: TGTGCCAGCAGTGCTAACGGAGCCCTGTTTTTT. Translating gives CASSANGALFF.

V and J are TRBV28 and TRBJ1-2; D perhaps matches TRBD1 (6 bases). The germline V gene encodes CDR1 MDHEN and CDR2 SYDVKM. V lost 5 bases and J 5 bases, leaving 9 bases between the germline ends. The CDR3 is 12 amino acids. This CDR3 reads CASSPDRYGYTF. The CDR3 DNA is TGTGCCAGCAGTCCGGACAGATATGGCTACACCTTC.

This chain links TRBV27 with TRBJ2-5; perhaps TRBD2 as D (5 bases). V was cut by 7 bases and J by 2 bases, with 14 bases left in between. Germline assignment: CDR1 MNHEY and CDR2 SMNVEV (reference sequence). This CDR3 has 14 residues. The DNA of the CDR3 is TGTGCCAGCACCGCACTAGTTGGTCAAGAGACCCAGTACTTC. This codes for CASTALVGQETQYF.

The gene calls are TRBV15 and TRBJ2-5; a weak D match, TRBD1 (5 bases). Germline CDR1 and CDR2: LNHNV and YYDKDF (reference sequence). The CDR3 is 16 residues long. Trimming left V 1 base short and J 4 bases short, with 16 bases between. CDR3: CATSRVSGLARETQYF. CDR3 DNA sequence: TGTGCCACCAGCAGAGTTTCAGGGCTCGCACGAGAGACCCAGTACTTC.

The CDR3 is CASSWGVSGTDTQYF. Here the CDR3 DNA reads TGTGCCAGCAGCTGGGGGGTGAGCGGCACAGATACGCAGTATTTT. The chain employs TRBV2 and TRBJ2-3, with D perhaps matching TRBD2 (6 bases). The ends were cut back, 6 bases at V and 1 base at J, with 14 bases in the middle. The CDR3 is made up of 15 amino acids. From germline, CDR1 is SNHLY and CDR2 FYNNEI.

This chain links TRBV2 with TRBJ2-7, with 8 bases fitting TRBD1. In germline, CDR1 is SNHLY, CDR2 FYNNEI. Trimming took 5 bases from V and 6 from J; bases not matched to a gene: 0. The CDR3 loop spans 11 amino acids. CDR3 amino acids: CASSTGGEQYF. CDR3 coding DNA: TGTGCCAGCAGTACAGGGGGCGAGCAGTACTTC.

The rearrangement joins TRBV30 to TRBJ2-7; the D is unclear. Germline CDR1 GTSNPN, CDR2 SVGIG (reference sequence). CDR3 size: 12 residues. Trimming took 0 bases from V and 5 from J, leaving 8 bases between them. The CDR3 DNA reads as TGTGCCTGGAGTGTTACTGAAGACGAGCAGTACTTC. This codes for CAWSVTEDEQYF.

The chain has TRBV18 and TRBJ1-3; D not resolved. Germline CDR1 reads KGHSH; CDR2 reads LQKENI. V was pared by 3 bases and J by 8 bases, with 11 bases between. The CDR3 sequence is 13 residues long. CDR3: CASSPGVEDTIYF. The CDR3 region has the DNA TGTGCCAGCTCACCGGGCGTTGAAGACACCATATATTTT.